This T cell receptor (beta chain) comes out of a study of human T cells and chemical hapten exposure. Study background: For sensitization, 2% DPC was applied to a 2 cm by 2 cm patch of upper inner arm skin.

Study-level points and caveats: With DPC sensitization, TCRs exceeding 1 in 1000 frequency showed no change. Versus controls, significantly more large CDR3 similarity clusters arose from expanded TCRs.

Time point given: patch test 2, 6 weeks after DPC sensitization. As to treatment: therapeutic diphenylcyclopropenone sensitization with weekly scalp DPC. People who gave samples had alopecia, were 18 to 70 years old, and were suitable for DPC. This clonotype was counted a few times. Antigen unknown. One entry per CDR3 protein, called by TCRdb with MiXCR from the RACE reads. Here the sample spans about 380,000 distinct CDR3 sequences, over 6% being singletons. The CDR3 loop spans 15 amino acids. CDR1 and CDR2 from the germline V gene are DFQATT and SNEGSKA (reference sequence). The V end was cut by 3 bases, the J end by 9 bases, with 21 bases between.

Sequenced here: whole blood, sampled in connection with sensitization to the hapten diphenylcyclopropenone (DPC). This chain connects TRBV20-1 to TRBJ1-3; tentatively, D is TRBD1 (6 bases). This receptor was taken from a woman aged 18-35 years with alopecia areata. Some clones in this sample may be carry-over from other donors' samples. The CDR3 is CSARATDARRGTIYF. CDR3 nucleotide sequence: TGCAGTGCTAGGGCTACGGACGCCCGCAGGGGCACCATATATTTT.